The next 30 T cell receptor beta chains were all read from a single sample in a study of shared clonotypes between healthy human individuals. The repertoire was sequenced with immunoSEQ multiplex PCR; TCRdb's copy has only in-frame clones and lacks some. The repertoire has approximately 980,000 clones, approximately 80% of them found once; the top ten carry approximately 1.5%. Sequenced material: memory CD4+ T cells sorted from blood. Noted subset: CD45RA-negative fraction. The receptors derive from a man younger than 35 in good health.

The table lists this clone with a few counts. This chain joins TRBV30 and TRBJ1-2; D call uncertain. Germline CDR1 GTSNPN, CDR2 SVGIG (reference sequence). The CDR3 is made up of 13 amino acids. V was pared by 0 bases and J by 2 bases, with 7 bases between. The CDR3 here is CAWSVHGNYGYTF. The CDR3, as DNA: TGTGCCTGGAGTGTACACGGGAACTATGGCTACACCTTC.

This clone occurred a few times. The rearrangement joins TRBV9 to TRBJ1-6; D gene ambiguous. In germline, CDR1 is SGDLS, CDR2 YYNGEE. Deletions cut 0 bases from V and 5 bases from J, with 3 bases between. The CDR3 has 13 residues. CDR3: CASSVANNSPLHF. The CDR3 DNA is TGTGCCAGCAGCGTAGCTAATAATTCACCCCTCCACTTT.

This clone was seen more than once but under ten times. CDR3 residues: CASSQVAGGTYNEQFF. CDR3 nucleotide sequence: TGCGCCAGCAGCCAAGTTGCAGGGGGCACGTACAATGAGCAGTTCTTC. The rearrangement joins TRBV4-3 to TRBJ2-1; 8 positions agree with TRBD1. There are 16 residues in the CDR3. V lost 1 base, J lost 4 bases, and 6 bases stayed unmatched. Germline V gene lookup returns CDR1 LGHNA and CDR2 YSLEER.

This chain links TRBV15 with TRBJ2-3; D could derive from TRBD1 or TRBD2 (5 bases each). With 0 bases removed from V and 7 bases from J, the gap between germline ends came to 11 bases. Germline assignment: CDR1 LNHNV and CDR2 YYDKDF (reference sequence). This CDR3 spans 14 amino acids. The CDR3 nucleotides are TGTGCCACCAGCAGAGAAACCGGGACGAATACGCAGTATTTT. Translated, it gives CATSRETGTNTQYF.

The J gene is TRBJ1-1, the V gene TRBV13; D possibly corresponds to TRBD1 (5 bases). The CDR3 runs to 14 residues. Germline CDR1 is PRHDT and CDR2 is FYEKMQ (reference sequence). V shed 5 bases and J shed 1 base, with 11 bases lying between them. In DNA form, the CDR3 reads TGTGCCAGCAGCCCAGAAGGGACGAACACTGAAGCTTTCTTT. Its protein product is CASSPEGTNTEAFF.

In DNA form, the CDR3 reads TGTGCTAGTGCCCTCCCGCCTTATGGCTACACCTTC. Its protein is CASALPPYGYTF. This chain joins TRBV12-5 and TRBJ1-2; D gene uncertain. The V and J ends lost 7 bases and 5 bases respectively, with 11 bases between them. CDR1 and CDR2 from the germline V gene are LGHNT and FRNRAP. The CDR3 spans 12 residues.

This clone was counted only a few times. The chain has TRBV14 and TRBJ2-5; tentatively, D is TRBD2 (6 bases). Germline loops: CDR1 SGHDN, CDR2 FVKESK. The CDR3 loop spans 15 amino acids. Deletions cut 1 base from V and 0 bases from J, with 9 bases between. CDR3 sequence (DNA): TGTGCCAGCAGCCAAGGCCGGACTAACCAAGAGACCCAGTACTTC. Its translation: CASSQGRTNQETQYF. Using reference TRBV14 and TRBJ2-5 for the parts outside the CDR3, the full variable domain is EAGVTQFPSHSVIEKGQTVTLRCDPISGHDNLYWYRRVMGKEIKFLLHFVKESKQDESGMPNNRFLAERTGGTYSTLKVQPAELEDSGVYFCASSQGRTNQETQYFGPGTRLLVL.

This clone was found a few times. The V call is TRBV28, the J call TRBJ1-4; D uncertain. Germline V CDR1 and CDR2: MDHEN, SYDVKM. The CDR3 sequence is 13 residues long. Trimming took off 2 bases at V and 7 bases at J, with 8 bases between the two ends. In nucleotides, the CDR3 is TGTGCCAGCAGTTTAATCGAGGGTGAAAAACTGTTTTTT. Translation gives CASSLIEGEKLFF.

The genes are TRBV7-9 and TRBJ2-3; TRBD2 agrees at 13 bases. Germline loops: CDR1 SEHNR, CDR2 FQNEAQ (reference sequence). The CDR3 runs 16 residues. V lost 7 bases to trimming and J lost 5 bases; unmatched junction nucleotides: 9. The CDR3 DNA reads TGTGCCAGCAAAGCGGGGACTAGCGGGGTGAGAGATACGCAGTATTTT. It translates to CASKAGTSGVRDTQYF.

The V and J genes are TRBV18 and TRBJ1-1; D gene unclear. CDR1 and CDR2 from the germline V gene are KGHSH and LQKENI. This CDR3 region has 15 residues. Trimming took off 3 bases at V and 0 bases at J, with 11 bases between the two ends. The CDR3 loop is CASSPREGLNTEAFF. Here the CDR3 DNA reads TGTGCCAGCTCACCTCGTGAAGGGCTGAACACTGAAGCTTTCTTT.

V gene TRBV7-2 combines with J gene TRBJ1-6; 7 nucleotides agree with TRBD1. The CDR3 is 15 residues long. Unmatched junction bases numbered 9, after V lost 4 bases and J lost 9 bases. The V gene's germline CDR1 is SGHTA and CDR2 FQGNSA. The CDR3, as DNA: TGTGCCAGCAGCTCACGACAGGGTGGAACTTCACCCCTCCACTTT. This translates into CASSSRQGGTSPLHF.

The V call is TRBV19, the J call TRBJ1-2; 8 bases align to TRBD1. V was pared by 3 bases and J by 6 bases, with 9 bases of the junction left unmatched. The CDR3 contains 15 residues. The germline V gene has CDR1 LNHDA and CDR2 SQIVND (reference sequence). The CDR3 sequence: CASSIAGGNFNGYTF. The DNA for the CDR3 is TGTGCCAGTAGTATTGCAGGGGGCAACTTCAATGGCTACACCTTC.

This chain joins TRBV19 and TRBJ2-6, with 8 bases aligning to TRBD1. The V segment lost 4 bases and the J segment 2 bases; nucleotides outside the gene matches: 4. The CDR3 covers 16 residues. The germline V gene has CDR1 LNHDA and CDR2 SQIVND (reference sequence). The CDR3 DNA is TGTGCCAGTAGTACGGACAGGGTGGCTGGGGCCAACGTCCTGACTTTC. It yields the protein CASSTDRVAGANVLTF.

Comment on this clone: Other DNA sequences from this sample encode an identical CDR3 as well. The chain's CDR3 is CASSETGNYGYTF. In DNA, the CDR3 is TGTGCCAGCAGTGAGACAGGGAACTATGGCTACACCTTC. This chain connects TRBV6-1 to TRBJ1-2, with 7 nucleotides matching TRBD1. The CDR3 consists of 13 residues. CDR1 MNHNS and CDR2 SASEGT come from the germline V gene. J was trimmed by 2 bases and V by 3 bases; bases with no gene match: 0.

This chain uses TRBV5-1 with TRBJ1-4, with D perhaps TRBD1 (6 bases). The germline V gene encodes CDR1 SGHRS and CDR2 YFSETQ. CDR3 length: 14 amino acids. The ends were cut back, 7 bases at V and 5 bases at J, with 15 bases in the middle. The CDR3 bases are TGCGCCAGCTCCATGGGGGGGGCCAATGAAAAACTGTTTTTT. As protein: CASSMGGANEKLFF.

The rearrangement links TRBV21-1 to TRBJ1-4; the DNA was not compared with TRBD1, the D call given in the table. TRBV21-1 is flagged as a pseudogene. The CDR3 has 19 residues. Here the CDR3 reads CASSKARTGGFRPNEKLFF. The CDR3 DNA is TGTGCCAGCAGCAAAGCTAGGACAGGGGGCTTTAGACCTAATGAAAAACTGTTTTTT.

The rearrangement joins TRBV30 to TRBJ2-1; 7 bases agree with TRBD1. Losses at the gene ends were 0 bases for V and 4 bases for J; bases not matched to a gene: 6. The CDR3 has 15 amino acids. Per germline, CDR1 GTSNPN and CDR2 SVGIG (reference sequence). The CDR3 DNA reads TGTGCCTGGAGTGTAGGGACAGCCTCTTACAATGAGCAGTTCTTC. Its translation: CAWSVGTASYNEQFF. Complete variable domain (other parts from reference TRBV30 and TRBJ2-1): SQTIHQWPATLVQPVGSPLSLECTVEGTSNPNLYWYRQAAGRGLQLLFYSVGIGQISSEVPQNLSASRPQDRQFILSSKKLLLSDSGFYLCAWSVGTASYNEQFFGPGTRLTVL.

The CDR3 DNA is TGTGCCATCAGTGAAAGAGGGGGAGGTGAAAAACTGTTTTTT. It yields the protein CAISERGGGEKLFF. V gene TRBV10-3 combines with J gene TRBJ1-4, with D perhaps matching TRBD1 (6 bases). This CDR3 is 14 amino acids long. The germline gives CDR1 ENHRY, CDR2 SYGVKD. V was pared by 3 bases and J by 7 bases, with 12 bases between.

The rearrangement joins TRBV5-1 to TRBJ1-2; 9 bases map to TRBD1. Unmatched junction bases numbered 4, after V lost 0 bases and J lost 4 bases. The CDR3 consists of 15 residues. Germline CDR1 SGHRS, CDR2 YFSETQ. CDR3 bases: TGCGCCAGCAGCTTGGATACAGGGGGCTTCTATGGCTACACCTTC. Its protein product is CASSLDTGGFYGYTF.

The chain couples TRBV10-3 to TRBJ1-2; 11 nucleotides agree with TRBD1. The CDR3 totals 15 residues. CDR1 is ENHRY and CDR2 is SYGVKD in the germline V gene. Unmatched junction bases numbered 5, after V lost 4 bases and J lost 4 bases. The CDR3 protein is CAISGRDRGVYGYTF. CDR3 coding DNA: TGTGCCATCAGTGGGAGGGACAGGGGGGTCTATGGCTACACCTTC.

The V and J genes are TRBV29-1 and TRBJ2-5; 7 positions agree with TRBD2. The J call may be in error: the DNA end matches TRBJ2-7 better. Germline-derived CDR1 and CDR2 are SQVTM and ANQGSEA. The CDR3 consists of 12 residues. DNA for the CDR3: TGCAGCGTAGAAAGGGGAGGGAACGAGCAGTACTTC. Encoded protein: CSVERGGNEQYF.

The rearrangement joins TRBV5-4 to TRBJ1-2, with TRBD1 as a possible D gene (6 bases). Germline assignment: CDR1 SGHNT and CDR2 YYREEE (reference sequence). Trimming took 3 bases from V and 8 from J, leaving 17 bases between them. This CDR3 is 14 amino acids long. The DNA for the CDR3 is TGTGCCAGCAGCTCCGGCCTCCCGACAGGAGGCTACACCTTC. Its protein product is CASSSGLPTGGYTF.

The V and J genes are TRBV19 and TRBJ1-4, with D possibly TRBD1 on 6 matching bases. Germline CDR1 and CDR2: LNHDA and SQIVND (reference sequence). Trimming took 5 bases from V and 8 from J, leaving 9 bases between them. CDR3 length: 12 residues. The CDR3 coding sequence is TGTGCCAGTAGTGGGGGCCGGGAAAAACTGTTTTTT. Translation: CASSGGREKLFF. The whole variable domain, remainder taken from reference TRBV19 and TRBJ1-4, is DGGITQSPKYLFRKEGQNVTLSCEQNLNHDAMYWYRQDPGQGLRLIYYSQIVNDFQKGDIAEGYSVSREKKESFPLTVTSAQKNPTAFYLCASSGGREKLFFGSGTQLSVL.

This clone was detected once. The chain links TRBV5-4 to TRBJ2-1, with 8 bases identical to TRBD2. In germline, CDR1 is SGHNT, CDR2 YYREEE (reference sequence). The CDR3 covers 16 residues. V lost 0 bases, J lost 4 bases, and 6 bases stayed unmatched. The CDR3 loop reads CASSLGYSGKYNEQFF. The CDR3 bases are TGTGCCAGCAGCTTGGGGTATAGCGGGAAGTACAATGAGCAGTTCTTC.

Regarding this clone: The same CDR3 also results from other DNA sequences found in this sample. The V call is TRBV27, the J call TRBJ2-2; D remains ambiguous. Looked up from germline, CDR1 is MNHEY and CDR2 is SMNVEV (reference sequence). Trimming removed 3 bases at V and 4 bases at J, with 3 bases between. The CDR3 extends over 12 amino acids. CDR3 loop: CASSFSTGELFF. The DNA of the CDR3 is TGTGCCAGCAGTTTTTCCACCGGGGAGCTGTTTTTT.

The table lists this clone with a count of one. The genes are TRBV6-1 and TRBJ2-7, with 10 bases identical to TRBD1. Germline lookup yields CDR1 MNHNS and CDR2 SASEGT. Unmatched junction bases numbered 8, after V lost 9 bases and J lost 6 bases. This CDR3 region has 13 residues. CDR3 sequence: CASRGRDRGEQYF. DNA for the CDR3: TGTGCCAGTCGGGGCCGGGACAGGGGCGAGCAGTACTTC.

This clone is a singleton in its sample. Other DNA sequences within the sample encode an identical CDR3. V usage is TRBV18 and J usage is TRBJ1-4, with 10 bases aligning to TRBD1. Germline V CDR1 and CDR2: KGHSH, LQKENI. The CDR3 contains 14 residues. V shed 4 bases and J 6 bases; nucleotides not matched to a gene: 2. The CDR3 sequence is CASSRGTGDEKLFF. The CDR3 DNA follows: TGTGCCAGCTCACGGGGGACAGGGGATGAAAAACTGTTTTTT.

The chain joins TRBV7-2 to TRBJ2-7; D gene uncertain. The V end was cut by 5 bases, the J end by 1 base, with 9 bases between. CDR3 length: 13 amino acids. The germline V gene encodes CDR1 SGHTA and CDR2 FQGNSA. CDR3 amino acids: CASSDTISYEQYF. The CDR3 bases are TGTGCCAGCAGCGATACTATTTCCTACGAGCAGTACTTC. The entire variable domain, with the rest obtained from reference TRBV7-2 and TRBJ2-7, is as follows: GAGVSQSPSNKVTEKGKDVELRCDPISGHTALYWYRQSLGQGLEFLIYFQGNSAPDKSGLPSDRFSAERTGGSVSTLTIQRTQQEDSAVYLCASSDTISYEQYFGPGTRLTVT.

A note on this clone: Other DNA variants within this sample encode the same CDR3. This chain links TRBV5-1 with TRBJ2-3, with 7 bases fitting TRBD1. This CDR3 contains 14 residues. Germline lookup yields CDR1 SGHRS and CDR2 YFSETQ. J was trimmed by 4 bases and V by 3 bases; bases with no gene match: 5. The CDR3 protein is CASSSRQGSDTQYF. The DNA for the CDR3 is TGCGCCAGCAGCTCCCGACAGGGATCAGATACGCAGTATTTT.

The J gene is TRBJ1-5, the V gene TRBV14, with D possibly matching TRBD1 (6 bases). CDR1 is SGHDN, CDR2 FVKESK, per germline. Trimming removed 0 bases at V and 0 bases at J, with 18 bases between. The CDR3 has 19 amino acids. The CDR3 loop reads CASSQDAGAFGISNQPQHF. The CDR3 DNA sequence: TGTGCCAGCAGCCAAGATGCAGGGGCCTTCGGCATTAGCAATCAGCCCCAGCATTTT. The variable domain in full, with the rest retrieved from reference TRBV14 and TRBJ1-5, is EAGVTQFPSHSVIEKGQTVTLRCDPISGHDNLYWYRRVMGKEIKFLLHFVKESKQDESGMPNNRFLAERTGGTYSTLKVQPAELEDSGVYFCASSQDAGAFGISNQPQHFGDGTRLSIL.